The clone carrying this T cell receptor (beta chain) was detected many times. Its antigen is unknown. This CDR3 comprises 11 residues. Trimming took 6 bases from V and 5 from J; bases not matched to a gene: 4. Germline V CDR1 and CDR2: DFQATT, SNEGSKA (reference sequence). This sample is drawn from a study of T cells after yellow fever vaccination. Each CDR3 protein gets one entry after TCRdb re-called the 5' RACE reads with MiXCR. The top ten hold under 0.7% of the sample, which has about 130,000 distinct CDR3 sequences, more than 6.5% seen once. Points from the study as a whole: A minor fraction of clonotypes spanned both CD4 and CD8 compartments.

This chain links TRBV20-1 with TRBJ2-7; 7 bases align to TRBD1. Specimen: CD4+ T cells sorted from PBMCs, collected 10 days after the yellow fever booster vaccination. This clonotype was sampled from a man aged 30 to 45 who received the YFV17D yellow fever vaccine. For the CDR3, the DNA is TGCAGTGCACAACAGGGGAACGAGCAGTACTTC. Its protein product is CSAQQGNEQYF.